One and the same sample provided the 26 T cell receptor beta chains below, sequenced in a study of blood T cell repertoires in COVID-19. Repertoires were generated with immunoSEQ multiplex PCR, while TCRdb's copy carries only in-frame clones and drops some. Among about 110,000 clones listed, around 84% were seen once. Sequenced input: peripheral blood. The receptors here all came from a woman aged 80 or over with active or convalescent COVID-19.

The chain links TRBV2 to TRBJ1-6; TRBD1 might be the D (6 bases). Trimming left V 4 bases short and J 7 bases short, with 14 bases between. From germline, CDR1 is SNHLY and CDR2 FYNNEI. The CDR3 loop spans 15 amino acids. CDR3 amino acids: CASSGGRGRNSPLHF. CDR3 coding DNA: TGTGCCAGCAGTGGTGGGAGGGGGAGGAATTCACCCCTCCACTTT.

The chain uses TRBV9 and TRBJ2-2, with 7 bases that match TRBD2. With V trimmed by 3 bases and J by 2 bases, 10 bases remained unmatched. Germline-derived CDR1 and CDR2 are SGDLS and YYNGEE. The CDR3 covers 17 residues. The CDR3 loop reads CASSAGIGTINTGELFF. The CDR3 nucleotides are TGTGCCAGCAGCGCTGGGATCGGGACTATAAACACCGGGGAGCTGTTTTTT.

The chain is built from TRBV5-1 and TRBJ2-5; 10 nucleotides line up with TRBD2. This CDR3 has 18 residues. The germline gives CDR1 SGHRS, CDR2 YFSETQ. The junction had 10 bases not matched to a gene; V was cut back by 0 bases and J by 2 bases. CDR3 residues: CASSLVTPSGSHQETQYF. The CDR3 region has the DNA TGCGCCAGCAGCTTGGTTACTCCTAGCGGGAGTCATCAAGAGACCCAGTACTTC.

The V gene is TRBV5-5, the J gene TRBJ1-5, with 7 bases that match TRBD1. The CDR3 sequence is 13 residues long. The trim removed 4 bases at V and 5 bases at J, leaving 3 bases unmatched. In germline, CDR1 is SGHKS, CDR2 YYEKEE (reference sequence). This CDR3 reads CASSVQGDQPQHF. The CDR3 nucleotides are TGTGCCAGCAGCGTCCAGGGGGATCAGCCCCAGCATTTT.

CDR3 sequence reads: CATSIRRTLNTEAFF. CDR3 nucleotide sequence: TGTGCCACCAGCATCCGACGGACTTTGAACACTGAAGCTTTCTTT. The chain has TRBV15 and TRBJ1-1; no clear D. The V gene's germline CDR1 is LNHNV and CDR2 YYDKDF (reference sequence). The ends were cut back, 4 bases at V and 0 bases at J, with 12 bases in the middle. This CDR3 contains 15 residues.

V and J are TRBV11-3 and TRBJ1-1; D unresolved. CDR3 length equals 13 residues. Looked up from germline, CDR1 is SGHNT and CDR2 is YENEEA. The V gene lost 5 bases and the J gene lost 5 bases, with 12 bases spanning the gap. The CDR3 DNA sequence: TGTGCCAGCAGCGAAAGCGGCGTTACTGAAGCTTTCTTT. Encoded protein: CASSESGVTEAFF.

This clone showed up just a few times. The CDR3 nucleotides read TGTGCCAGCAGCTTACTGGGCAGCTCTATGAGCTACACCTTC. Its translation is CASSLLGSSMSYTF. This chain uses TRBV7-2 with TRBJ1-2, with unresolved D. Trimming removed 2 bases from V and 9 bases from J, with 16 bases in between. Germline CDR1 and CDR2: SGHTA and FQGNSA. This CDR3 contains 14 residues. Full variable domain (outside the CDR3, taken from reference TRBV7-2 and TRBJ1-2): GAGVSQSPSNKVTEKGKDVELRCDPISGHTALYWYRQSLGQGLEFLIYFQGNSAPDKSGLPSDRFSAERTGGSVSTLTIQRTQQEDSAVYLCASSLLGSSMSYTFGSGTRLTVV.

This clone has just a few counts. The V gene is TRBV5-5, the J gene TRBJ1-6, with 8 bases fitting TRBD1. The CDR3 length is 16 residues. Germline assignment: CDR1 SGHKS and CDR2 YYEKEE (reference sequence). Trimming at V came to 4 bases and at J to 6 bases, leaving 9 bases not matched to a gene. The CDR3 nucleotides read TGTGCCAGCAGCACGGCCGGGGGACAGGTTAATTCACCCCTCCACTTT. It translates to CASSTAGGQVNSPLHF.

This sequence joins TRBV3-1 (or the pseudogene TRBV3-2) and TRBJ1-2; D is unresolved. Deletions cut 1 base from V and 8 bases from J, with 11 bases between. Per germline, CDR1 LGHDT and CDR2 YNNKEL (reference sequence). The CDR3 loop spans 13 amino acids. The CDR3, as DNA: TGTGCCAGCAGCCAAGGTGAGGGATGGGGCTACACCTTC. This codes for CASSQGEGWGYTF.

V usage is TRBV7-3 and J usage is TRBJ2-5, with D perhaps TRBD2 (8 bases). V lost 2 bases and J lost 6, with 25 bases in between. Germline V gives CDR1 SGHTA, CDR2 FQGTGA. The CDR3 covers 18 residues. The CDR3 protein is CASSLGNREGAERKTQYF. For the CDR3, the DNA is TGTGCCAGCAGCTTAGGTAACCGGGAGGGGGCAGAAAGGAAGACCCAGTACTTC.

This clone was detected once. This chain links TRBV27 with TRBJ1-2; 8 nucleotides align to TRBD1. The CDR3 sequence is 15 residues long. The germline gives CDR1 MNHEY, CDR2 SMNVEV (reference sequence). Germline trimming cut 6 bases from V and 5 bases from J; bases unmatched to any gene: 11. The CDR3 is CASSPSDRVDYGYTF. The CDR3 region has the DNA TGTGCCAGCAGCCCTTCGGACAGGGTGGATTATGGCTACACCTTC.

In its sample, this clone was seen a few times. The genes are TRBV5-4 and TRBJ1-4; a weak D match, TRBD1 (6 bases). This CDR3 is built from 15 residues. V was trimmed by 1 base and J by 0 bases, leaving 7 bases between them. Germline CDR1 is SGHNT and CDR2 is YYREEE (reference sequence). In nucleotides, the CDR3 is TGTGCCAGCAGCTTGTGGACAGCAACTAATGAAAAACTGTTTTTT. Protein sequence: CASSLWTATNEKLFF.

The chain carries TRBV2 and TRBJ2-5; D remains ambiguous. This CDR3 is 14 amino acids long. Trimming left V 4 bases short and J 5 bases short, with 14 bases between. Germline loops: CDR1 SNHLY, CDR2 FYNNEI. The CDR3 DNA reads TGTGCCAGCAGTGGGCCGGGTATGGAGGAGACCCAGTACTTC. It encodes CASSGPGMEETQYF. The whole variable domain, remainder taken from reference TRBV2 and TRBJ2-5, is EPEVTQTPSHQVTQMGQEVILRCVPISNHLYFYWYRQILGQKVEFLVSFYNNEISEKSEIFDDQFSVERPDGSNFTLKIRSTKLEDSAMYFCASSGPGMEETQYFGPGTRLLVL.

The chain joins TRBV3-1 (or the pseudogene TRBV3-2) to TRBJ2-7, with 7 bases aligning to TRBD2. Germline V gene sequence: CDR1 LGHDT, CDR2 YNNKEL (reference sequence). The V gene end was trimmed by 1 base and the J gene end by 5 bases; junction bases not matched to a gene: 8. CDR3 length: 15 amino acids. The DNA of the CDR3 is TGTGCCAGCAGCCAAGGCCGAGGCGGGAGTGACGAGCAGTACTTC. Translating it yields CASSQGRGGSDEQYF.

The chain uses TRBV3-1 (or the pseudogene TRBV3-2) and TRBJ2-1; 7 bases line up with TRBD2. Per germline, CDR1 LGHDT and CDR2 YNNKEL (reference sequence). The CDR3 is 15 residues long. V trimming: 4 bases; J trimming: 15 bases; junction bases outside the gene matches: 18. The CDR3 coding sequence is TGTGCCAGCAGCCCGACTTCAGCGGGACCTTCTTGGGGGTTCTTC. It codes for CASSPTSAGPSWGFF.

The rearrangement links TRBV11-1 to TRBJ1-6; a possible D gene is TRBD1 (5 bases). The CDR3 is 13 residues long. Trimming removed 3 bases at V and 7 bases at J, with 7 bases between. CDR1 and CDR2 (germline): SGHAT, FQDESV (reference sequence). The CDR3 reads CASSFQGNSPLHF. The CDR3 region has the DNA TGTGCCAGCAGCTTCCAGGGAAATTCACCCCTCCACTTT.

The chain is built from TRBV27 and TRBJ1-2; tentative D call: TRBD1 (6 bases). The V and J ends lost 3 bases and 0 bases respectively, with 14 bases between them. The CDR3 consists of 16 residues. The germline gives CDR1 MNHEY, CDR2 SMNVEV (reference sequence). This CDR3 reads CASSLGGRGSNYGYTF. For the CDR3, the DNA is TGTGCCAGCAGTTTGGGGGGGCGCGGGTCTAACTATGGCTACACCTTC.

This rearrangement joins TRBV27 to TRBJ1-2; possible D gene TRBD1, 6 bases. Trimming took 3 bases from V and 2 from J, leaving 10 bases between them. The germline V gene encodes CDR1 MNHEY and CDR2 SMNVEV (reference sequence). This CDR3 is 14 amino acids long. The CDR3 here is CASSLAGANYGYTF. CDR3 in DNA: TGTGCCAGCAGTTTGGCAGGGGCCAACTATGGCTACACCTTC.

V gene TRBV21-1 combines with J gene TRBJ1-4. TRBV21-1 represents a pseudogene. This CDR3 is 17 amino acids long. In nucleotides, the CDR3 is TGTGCCAGCAGCAAAGCCCGACGTGAGGGATGTACAGAAAAACTGTTTTTT. This gives the protein CASSKARREGCTEKLFF.

The chain combines TRBV6-5 with TRBJ2-7; 12 bases agree with TRBD2. Germline assignment: CDR1 MNHEY and CDR2 SVGAGI. With V trimmed by 8 bases and J by 4 bases, 9 bases remained unmatched. This CDR3 region has 15 residues. The CDR3 nucleotides are TGTGCCAGCTCCAAGACTAGCGGGAGTAATTACGAGCAGTACTTC. Its translation is CASSKTSGSNYEQYF.

This clone was recorded only once. This chain uses TRBV6-5 with TRBJ2-3, with 7 bases that match TRBD2. The CDR3 loop spans 15 amino acids. Germline V gene lookup returns CDR1 MNHEY and CDR2 SVGAGI. After removal of 6 bases from V and 0 bases from J, the junction contained 6 bases not matched to a gene. The CDR3 sequence is CASSGTSASTDTQYF. The CDR3 coding sequence is TGTGCCAGCAGCGGCACTAGCGCCAGCACAGATACGCAGTATTTT.

The chain uses TRBV6-5 and TRBJ2-7; no clear D. Deletions cut 6 bases from V and 5 bases from J, with 11 bases between. The CDR3 has 12 amino acids. Germline CDR1 and CDR2: MNHEY and SVGAGI. The CDR3 DNA reads TGTGCCAGCAGGCGGTATGGCGACGAGCAGTACTTC. Translating gives CASRRYGDEQYF.

The chain couples TRBV15 to TRBJ2-7; the match to TRBD2 covers 15 bases. The CDR3 is 20 residues long. After removal of 1 base from V and 0 bases from J, the junction contained 10 bases not matched to a gene. Germline CDR1 reads LNHNV; CDR2 reads YYDKDF (reference sequence). For the CDR3, the DNA is TGTGCCACCAGCAGAGGGTGGGGACTAGCGGGAGGCTCAAGCTCCTACGAGCAGTACTTC. Amino acid sequence: CATSRGWGLAGGSSSYEQYF.

The count of this clone is one. This chain joins TRBV28 and TRBJ1-2, with 7 bases lining up with TRBD1. The trim removed 6 bases at V and 7 bases at J, leaving 14 bases unmatched. Germline V gene lookup returns CDR1 MDHEN and CDR2 SYDVKM. The CDR3 totals 15 residues. Written as DNA, the CDR3 is TGTGCCAGCAGGCGACAGGGAGGAGTGCGGACTGGCTACACCTTC. Its protein is CASRRQGGVRTGYTF.

The chain joins TRBV5-8 to TRBJ2-7, with a weak D call TRBD1 (5 bases). V was trimmed by 0 bases and J by 4 bases, leaving 11 bases between them. Germline V gene lookup returns CDR1 SGHTS and CDR2 YDEGEE. The CDR3 is 14 residues long. DNA of the CDR3: TGTGCCAGCAGCTTGGGGTCGAAGGGGTACGAGCAGTACTTC. This sequence encodes CASSLGSKGYEQYF.

In regard to this clone: A junction boundary mismatches the germline segment, possibly from a read error. V and J are TRBV4-2 and TRBJ2-2; no firm D call. The germline CDR1 and CDR2 sequences are LGHNA and YNFKEQ. CDR3 size: 14 residues. The CDR3 sequence is CASSEDPLGGELFF. As DNA, the CDR3 is TGTGCCAGCAGCGAAGATCCACTTGGCGGGGAGCTGTTTTTT.